The 19 T cell receptor beta chains in this list originate from one sample, sequenced in a study of blood T cell repertoires in COVID-19. TCRdb's table, derived via immunoSEQ multiplex PCR, lists solely in-frame clones and lacks some. The table includes over 400,000 clones, approximately 85% detected once. Sample: peripheral blood. Source of these receptors: a human donor in a cohort sampled during active COVID-19.

This clone was seen more than once but under ten times. V is TRBV7-2 and J is TRBJ1-2; perhaps TRBD1 as D (6 bases). The germline V and J ends were trimmed by 5 bases and 3 bases, with 16 bases remaining between them. This CDR3 spans 15 amino acids. Germline CDR1 and CDR2: SGHTA and FQGNSA. Here the CDR3 reads CASSPPTGKDYGYTF. The DNA of the CDR3 is TGTGCCAGCAGCCCTCCTACAGGGAAGGACTATGGCTACACCTTC.

V usage is TRBV29-1 and J usage is TRBJ2-1; 10 bases map to TRBD1. After removal of 7 bases from V and 6 bases from J, the junction contained 3 bases not matched to a gene. Germline CDR1 reads SQVTM; CDR2 reads ANQGSEA. This CDR3 is 12 amino acids long. CDR3 nucleotides: TGCAGCGACCGGGACAGGGGCAATGAGCAGTTCTTC. Translating gives CSDRDRGNEQFF.

This clone was counted only a few times. This chain uses TRBV10-3 with TRBJ2-2, with 7 bases aligning to TRBD1. The CDR3 is 15 residues long. The germline CDR1 and CDR2 sequences are ENHRY and SYGVKD. V lost 2 bases, J lost 7 bases, and 7 bases stayed unmatched. CDR3 coding DNA: TGTGCCATCAGTGAGGGAACAGGGGTCGGCGGGGAGCTGTTTTTT. As protein: CAISEGTGVGGELFF.

The chain employs TRBV27 and TRBJ1-2; D remains unclear. The germline gives CDR1 MNHEY, CDR2 SMNVEV (reference sequence). V was cut by 5 bases and J by 5 bases, with 12 bases left in between. CDR3 size: 13 residues. The CDR3 loop reads CASSLKGAYGYTF. CDR3 DNA: TGTGCCAGCAGTCTGAAGGGAGCTTATGGCTACACCTTC.

With regard to this clone: Relative to the germline gene, one junction end is altered; a read error may explain this. The chain carries TRBV19 and TRBJ1-1; the D is unclear. The CDR3 has 16 amino acids. From germline, CDR1 is LNHDA and CDR2 SQIVND (reference sequence). The CDR3 region has the DNA TGTGCCAGTAGTCCTTACGCTCCTCGGAGCCTAACTGGAGCTTTCTTT. Protein sequence: CASSPYAPRSLTGAFF.

The CDR3 DNA is TGTGCCAGCAGTTTATCCTTGTTCAGGTCCCTAACAGGGGGACCGGGGGGCGAGCAGTACTTC. Translated, it gives CASSLSLFRSLTGGPGGEQYF. The chain joins TRBV27 to TRBJ2-7; tentative D call: TRBD1 (8 bases). CDR1 and CDR2 from the germline V gene are MNHEY and SMNVEV (reference sequence). The V and J ends lost 0 bases and 6 bases respectively, with 33 bases between them. This CDR3 spans 21 amino acids.

Concerning this clone: This same CDR3 is encoded by further DNA sequences in the sample. This chain joins TRBV9 and TRBJ2-3; D not resolved. Germline CDR1 reads SGDLS; CDR2 reads YYNGEE. V was cut by 2 bases and J by 1 base, with 5 bases left in between. The CDR3 is made up of 13 amino acids. The CDR3: CASSVSGTDTQYF. The DNA for the CDR3 is TGTGCCAGCAGCGTGAGTGGCACAGATACGCAGTATTTT.

The rearrangement links TRBV5-1 to TRBJ1-2; TRBD1 aligns across 10 bases. V gave up 2 bases and J gave up 4 bases; unmatched junction bases: 5. The CDR3 spans 15 residues. Germline values: CDR1 SGHRS, CDR2 YFSETQ. CDR3 sequence reads: CASSLPGQGTYGYTF. The CDR3 nucleotides read TGCGCCAGCAGCTTACCGGGACAGGGGACCTATGGCTACACCTTC.

This rearrangement joins TRBV7-3 to TRBJ1-1; a possible D gene is TRBD1 (5 bases). CDR1 is SGHTA, CDR2 FQGTGA, per germline. Trimming removed 0 bases from V and 0 bases from J, with 8 bases in between. This CDR3 is built from 15 residues. The CDR3 reads CASSLTRQLNTEAFF. CDR3 bases: TGTGCCAGCAGCTTAACCCGACAGTTGAACACTGAAGCTTTCTTT.

The J gene is TRBJ1-2, the V gene TRBV5-4, with 9 nucleotides matching TRBD1. With 4 bases clipped from V and 2 bases from J, the junction kept 6 bases outside the gene matches. Germline assignment: CDR1 SGHNT and CDR2 YYREEE (reference sequence). The CDR3 length is 15 residues. This CDR3 reads CASSPGQGTNYGYTF. CDR3 DNA: TGTGCCAGCAGCCCGGGACAGGGTACGAACTATGGCTACACCTTC.

V is TRBV27 and J is TRBJ1-4, with 7 bases identical to TRBD1. Germline lookup yields CDR1 MNHEY and CDR2 SMNVEV (reference sequence). The junction had 5 bases not matched to a gene; V was cut back by 7 bases and J by 3 bases. The CDR3 covers 14 residues. The CDR3 DNA reads TGTGCCAGCAAGCCGGGACAGTCTAATGAAAAACTGTTTTTT. As protein: CASKPGQSNEKLFF.

This clone was seen once. A single base separates this from a much larger clone, so it may be a read error. V is TRBV5-5 and J is TRBJ2-7; 10 bases are shared with TRBD2. This CDR3 has 15 amino acids. Trimming at V came to 4 bases and at J to 0 bases, leaving 4 bases not matched to a gene. From germline, CDR1 is SGHKS and CDR2 YYEKEE (reference sequence). The CDR3 spells CASSPGLAYSYEQYF. The CDR3, as DNA: TGTGCCAGCAGCCCGGGACTAGCGTACTCCTACGAGCAGTACTTC.

The genes are TRBV5-6 and TRBJ1-1; 9 bases align to TRBD1. This CDR3 has 15 residues. The germline V gene has CDR1 SGHDT and CDR2 YYEEEE. The junction had 8 bases not matched to a gene; V was cut back by 3 bases and J by 5 bases. The CDR3 here is CASSSRQGGWTEAFF. The CDR3 bases are TGTGCCAGCAGCTCTAGACAGGGGGGATGGACTGAAGCTTTCTTT.

The chain joins TRBV10-2 to TRBJ1-1; no reliable D call. This CDR3 spans 15 amino acids. Germline V gives CDR1 WSHSY, CDR2 SAAADI. Trimming pared 4 bases from V and 1 base from J, leaving 13 bases between. The CDR3 sequence is CASSGHLGQNTEAFF. The CDR3 DNA sequence: TGCGCCAGCAGTGGCCACCTTGGCCAGAACACTGAAGCTTTCTTT.

V gene TRBV5-4 combines with J gene TRBJ2-2, with TRBD1 matching 9 bases. V was pared by 2 bases and J by 3 bases, with 2 bases of the junction left unmatched. The germline CDR1 and CDR2 sequences are SGHNT and YYREEE (reference sequence). This CDR3 comprises 15 residues. This CDR3 reads CASSFRDRDTGELFF. As DNA, the CDR3 is TGTGCCAGCAGCTTCCGGGACAGGGACACCGGGGAGCTGTTTTTT.

The V and J genes are TRBV3-1 (or the pseudogene TRBV3-2) and TRBJ2-7; D ambiguous. The CDR3 sequence is 14 residues long. Trimming pared 0 bases from V and 2 bases from J, leaving 8 bases between. Germline assignment: CDR1 LGHDT and CDR2 YNNKEL (reference sequence). The chain's CDR3 is CASSQDPLTYEQYF. CDR3 DNA sequence: TGTGCCAGCAGCCAAGACCCCTTAACCTACGAGCAGTACTTC.

V gene TRBV19 combines with J gene TRBJ2-2; 10 nucleotides line up with TRBD1. The CDR3 consists of 15 residues. Germline assignment: CDR1 LNHDA and CDR2 SQIVND (reference sequence). Losses at the gene ends were 3 bases for V and 6 bases for J; bases not matched to a gene: 4. The CDR3: CASSMTGGSAGELFF. In DNA form, the CDR3 reads TGTGCCAGTAGTATGACAGGGGGCTCGGCCGGGGAGCTGTTTTTT.

The genes are TRBV9 and TRBJ2-3; D gene unclear. Trimming left V 2 bases short and J 0 bases short, with 10 bases between. The CDR3 is 15 amino acids. In germline, CDR1 is SGDLS, CDR2 YYNGEE. CDR3 DNA: TGTGCCAGCAGCGTTTCTATCGCTAGCACAGATACGCAGTATTTT. Protein sequence: CASSVSIASTDTQYF.

The V call is TRBV5-1, the J call TRBJ1-1; 9 bases are shared with TRBD1. Trimming removed 3 bases from V and 5 bases from J; junction bases left unmatched: 11. Germline V lookup: CDR1 SGHRS, CDR2 YFSETQ. This CDR3 region has 16 residues. The CDR3: CASSWNPGQGVTEAFF. The CDR3 DNA sequence: TGCGCCAGCAGCTGGAACCCGGGACAGGGCGTAACTGAAGCTTTCTTT. Full variable domain (rest looked up from reference TRBV5-1 and TRBJ1-1): KAGVTQTPRYLIKTRGQQVTLSCSPISGHRSVSWYQQTPGQGLQFLFEYFSETQRNKGNFPGRFSGRQFSNSRSEMNVSTLELGDSALYLCASSWNPGQGVTEAFFGQGTRLTVV.